Below, 6 T cell receptor beta chains from the same sample are listed, as sequenced in a study of cytomegalovirus exposure and HLA in healthy donors. This PCR relied on a set of 60 Vbeta primers and 13 Jbeta primers. The method was immunoSEQ multiplex PCR; TCRdb's version includes in-frame clones alone and lacks a portion of them. Among 150,000 to 200,000 clones listed, roughly 80% were seen once. Sequencing used PBMCs. These receptors originate from a woman aged 18-29 years in good health and CMV-seronegative.

CDR3 region: CSVLLDRVDTQYF. The CDR3 bases are TGCAGCGTTCTTCTAGACAGGGTCGATACGCAGTATTTT. The chain is built from TRBV29-1 and TRBJ2-3; 7 bases fit TRBD1. V dropped 5 bases and J dropped 6; count of bases not matched to a gene: 8. From germline, CDR1 is SQVTM and CDR2 ANQGSEA. The CDR3 extends over 13 amino acids.

In DNA, the CDR3 is TGCGCCAGCAGCCAAGAATCTGGGGGGGAGGGCACTGAAGCTTTCTTT. It codes for CASSQESGGEGTEAFF. The chain has TRBV4-1 and TRBJ1-1, with TRBD1 as a possible D gene (5 bases). The V gene lost 0 bases and the J gene lost 4 bases, with 15 bases spanning the gap. Germline V CDR1 and CDR2: MGHRA, YSYEKL. The CDR3 loop spans 16 amino acids.

This chain links TRBV19 with TRBJ1-5; 8 bases line up with TRBD1. The junction had 6 bases not matched to a gene; V was cut back by 6 bases and J by 2 bases. The length of the CDR3 is 15 residues. The germline V gene encodes CDR1 LNHDA and CDR2 SQIVND (reference sequence). CDR3 sequence: CASRTPGQGNQPQHF. Here the CDR3 DNA reads TGTGCCAGTAGAACACCGGGACAGGGCAATCAGCCCCAGCATTTT.

The V call is TRBV4-3, the J call TRBJ1-2, with a tentative D call TRBD1 (5 bases). V was clipped by 0 bases and J by 4 bases, with 15 bases between them. The CDR3 runs 16 residues. The germline CDR1 and CDR2 sequences are LGHNA and YSLEER. The CDR3: CASSQDYRAGPYGYTF. As DNA, the CDR3 is TGCGCCAGCAGCCAAGATTACCGAGCAGGGCCCTATGGCTACACCTTC.

The chain joins TRBV28 to TRBJ1-2, with 8 bases that match TRBD1. CDR1 is MDHEN, CDR2 SYDVKM, per germline. The CDR3 spans 11 residues. Germline trimming cut 6 bases from V and 7 bases from J; bases unmatched to any gene: 1. The CDR3 loop is CASSDRGGYTF. The CDR3 DNA follows: TGTGCCAGCAGCGACAGGGGTGGCTACACCTTC.

This clone occurred a few times. The V gene is TRBV10-2, the J gene TRBJ2-7; possibly TRBD1 for D (6 bases). The CDR3 extends over 13 amino acids. Between the trimmed V and J ends, which lost 0 bases and 5 bases, there was a span of 8 bases. Germline-derived CDR1 and CDR2 are WSHSY and SAAADI. In nucleotides, the CDR3 is TGCGCCAGCAGTGAGTCAGGGGGACACGAGCAGTACTTC. It codes for CASSESGGHEQYF.